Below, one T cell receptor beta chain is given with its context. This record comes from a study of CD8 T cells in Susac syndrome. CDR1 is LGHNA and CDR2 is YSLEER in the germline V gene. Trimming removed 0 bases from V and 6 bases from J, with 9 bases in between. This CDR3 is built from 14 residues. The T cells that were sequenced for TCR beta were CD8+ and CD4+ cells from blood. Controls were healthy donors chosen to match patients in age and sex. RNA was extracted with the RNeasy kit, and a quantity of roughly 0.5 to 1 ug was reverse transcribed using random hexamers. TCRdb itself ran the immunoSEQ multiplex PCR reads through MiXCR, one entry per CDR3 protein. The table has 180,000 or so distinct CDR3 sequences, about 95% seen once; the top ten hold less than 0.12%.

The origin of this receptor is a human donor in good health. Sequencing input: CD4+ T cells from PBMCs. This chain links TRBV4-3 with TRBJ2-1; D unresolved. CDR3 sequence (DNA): TGCGCCAGCAGCCAAGATTTCCCCCGCAATGAGCAGTTCTTC. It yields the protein CASSQDFPRNEQFF.